In its sample, the clone carrying this TCR beta chain was seen once. This sample is drawn from a study of blood T cell repertoires in COVID-19. TCRdb's table, derived via immunoSEQ multiplex PCR, lists solely in-frame clones and lacks some. The sample has 150,000 to 200,000 clones; around 80% are singletons. The CDR3 loop spans 14 amino acids. From germline, CDR1 is MNHEY and CDR2 SVGAGI. Germline trimming cut 2 bases from V and 4 bases from J; bases unmatched to any gene: 4. The clonotype originates from a man aged 70 or older with active or convalescent COVID-19. The V and J genes are TRBV6-5 and TRBJ1-2; TRBD1 matches at 7 bases. The sequenced sample was peripheral blood. This CDR3 is CASSYGGGAYGYTF. In nucleotides, the CDR3 is TGTGCCAGCAGTTACGGAGGGGGCGCCTATGGCTACACCTTC.